This T cell receptor (beta chain) was captured in a study of monozygotic twins with inflammatory bowel disease. Blood, roughly 2.5 ml, was drawn per donor. Germline V lookup: CDR1 SGHDT, CDR2 YYEEEE. The CDR3 has 19 residues. TCRdb reanalyzed the 5' RACE reads and collapses them to one entry per CDR3 protein, without DNA. The listing contains fewer than 550,000 distinct CDR3 sequences. The clonotype comes from a human donor with ulcerative colitis or Crohn's disease, or a healthy co-twin of an affected twin (not recorded which). Sequencing used blood. The chain uses TRBV5-6 and TRBJ1-1; TCRdb selects TRBD1, and the lack of DNA leaves this call unchecked. The CDR3: CASSLPGTGATLGSTEAFF. Full variable domain (missing parts from reference TRBV5-6 and TRBJ1-1): DAGVTQSPTHLIKTRGQQVTLRCSPKSGHDTVSWYQQALGQGPQFIFQYYEEEERQRGNFPDRFSGHQFPNYSSELNVNALLLGDSALYLCASSLPGTGATLGSTEAFFGQGTRLTVV.